This passage covers 9 T cell receptor beta chains from one sample sequenced in a study of neurological immune-mediated disorders. TCRdb re-analysed the 5' RACE reads in MiXCR, keeping a single row per CDR3 protein. The data hold about 16,000 distinct CDR3 sequences, with around 9.7% observed a single time. The sample comprised CD8+ T cells from blood. The receptors were gathered from a man aged 45-60 years in good health.

This clonotype was seen many times. The V and J genes are TRBV5-1 and TRBJ2-2; no clear D gene. The V end was cut by 4 bases, the J end by 3 bases, with 13 bases between. Germline V gene sequence: CDR1 SGHRS, CDR2 YFSETQ. This CDR3 region has 15 residues. CDR3 in DNA: TGCGCCAGCAGCCGCGAGTCGGGCGACACCGGGGAGCTGTTTTTT. Its protein is CASSRESGDTGELFF.

In this sample, this clonotype turned up many times. The V call is TRBV6-9, the J call TRBJ1-1; 8 bases match TRBD1. Germline V gene sequence: CDR1 MNHGY, CDR2 SVAAGI. Trimming removed 5 bases from V and 4 bases from J; junction bases left unmatched: 6. The CDR3 is 14 amino acids. CDR3 nucleotides: TGTGCCAGCAGTCGCGGACAGGGAGGCACTGAAGCTTTCTTT. Amino acids: CASSRGQGGTEAFF.

This clonotype was recorded many times. The chain couples TRBV5-1 to TRBJ2-7; 9 bases align to TRBD2. The V segment lost 0 bases and the J segment 4 bases; nucleotides outside the gene matches: 5. There are 15 residues in the CDR3. Germline CDR1 is SGHRS and CDR2 is YFSETQ. The CDR3 sequence: CASSLETSGDYEQYF. The DNA of the CDR3 is TGCGCCAGCAGCTTGGAGACTAGCGGAGATTACGAGCAGTACTTC. Full variable domain (missing parts from reference TRBV5-1 and TRBJ2-7): KAGVTQTPRYLIKTRGQQVTLSCSPISGHRSVSWYQQTPGQGLQFLFEYFSETQRNKGNFPGRFSGRQFSNSRSEMNVSTLELGDSALYLCASSLETSGDYEQYFGPGTRLTVT.

This clonotype was seen ten or more times. CDR3: CATSDLGGPPSTDTQYF. Written as DNA, the CDR3 is TGTGCCACCAGTGATTTAGGCGGTCCCCCTAGCACAGATACGCAGTATTTT. The rearrangement uses TRBV24-1 and TRBJ2-3; the D is unclear. With 1 base removed from V and 0 bases from J, the gap between germline ends came to 13 bases. Germline CDR1 and CDR2: KGHDR and SFDVKD. The CDR3 sequence is 17 residues long.

This clonotype was seen at least ten times. The gene calls are TRBV25-1 and TRBJ2-5; D not certain. The CDR3 runs to 12 residues. Trimming took off 7 bases at V and 1 base at J, with 7 bases between the two ends. Germline V gene sequence: CDR1 MGHDK, CDR2 SYGVNS. In nucleotides, the CDR3 is TGTGCCAGCACTGACGGCCAAGAGACCCAGTACTTC. It is translated as CASTDGQETQYF.

This clonotype was observed at least ten times. This chain joins TRBV5-4 and TRBJ1-1; perhaps TRBD1 as D (5 bases). Germline lookup yields CDR1 SGHNT and CDR2 YYREEE (reference sequence). Trimming took 3 bases from V and 3 from J, leaving 9 bases between them. This CDR3 contains 13 residues. Written as DNA, the CDR3 is TGTGCCAGCAGCTACGTGGGGGACACTGAAGCTTTCTTT. Protein product: CASSYVGDTEAFF.

By proportion, this clonotype is medium-sized (0.01 to 0.1%). The V call is TRBV24-1, the J call TRBJ1-5, with unresolved D. The CDR3 covers 14 residues. V lost 1 base, J lost 3 bases, and 6 bases lay in between. Germline CDR1 and CDR2: KGHDR and SFDVKD. The CDR3 protein is CATSDLSINQPQHF. CDR3 DNA: TGTGCCACCAGTGATTTATCAATCAATCAGCCCCAGCATTTT.

The table lists this clonotype with many counts. The chain links TRBV15 to TRBJ1-5; a weak D match, TRBD1 (5 bases). The germline V gene has CDR1 LNHNV and CDR2 YYDKDF (reference sequence). CDR3 length: 16 residues. Trimming left V 0 bases short and J 5 bases short, with 14 bases between. The CDR3 nucleotides are TGTGCCACCAGCAGAGATCCATCAGGGTGGGATCAGCCCCAGCATTTT. Its protein product is CATSRDPSGWDQPQHF.

This clonotype was seen ten or more times. This chain connects TRBV12-3 or TRBV12-4 to TRBJ2-7; 8 bases map to TRBD1. This CDR3 contains 15 residues. Unmatched junction bases numbered 9, after V lost 5 bases and J lost 3 bases. CDR3 sequence reads: CASSQLRTGFYEQYF. The CDR3 DNA reads as TGTGCCAGCAGTCAACTAAGGACAGGGTTCTACGAGCAGTACTTC.